Below are 32 T cell receptor beta chains sequenced from a single sample in a study of identifying expanded T cells in peripheral blood. Profiled with immunoSEQ multiplex PCR; TCRdb holds only in-frame clones, not every one. The sample lists some 95,000 clones, 86% occurring once. The sample taken for sequencing was blood. The receptors were sampled from a person aged 18 to 75 in good health.

This chain links TRBV7-2 with TRBJ2-7; the D is unclear. Germline V gene data show CDR1 as SGHTA and CDR2 as FQGNSA. V lost 6 bases and J lost 4, with 19 bases in between. The CDR3 is made up of 15 amino acids. CDR3 in amino acids: CASRVQLLQGYEQYF. DNA for the CDR3: TGTGCCAGCAGGGTACAGCTTCTCCAAGGATACGAGCAGTACTTC.

This clone is termed medium-sized. Other DNA sequences from this sample encode an identical CDR3 as well. V gene TRBV11-2 combines with J gene TRBJ1-2; 8 bases map to TRBD1. The CDR3 has 13 residues. J gave up 3 bases and V 5 bases, and 2 bases lay outside the gene matches. CDR1 and CDR2 from the germline V gene are SGHAT and FQNNGV. In DNA form, the CDR3 reads TGTGCCAGCAGCCCGGGACAGGACTATGGCTACACCTTC. This translates into CASSPGQDYGYTF. Based on the CDR3 plus reference TRBV11-2 and TRBJ1-2, the full variable domain is EAGVAQSPRYKIIEKRQSVAFWCNPISGHATLYWYQQILGQGPKLLIQFQNNGVVDDSQLPKDRFSAERLKGVDSTLKIQPAKLEDSAVYLCASSPGQDYGYTFGSGTRLTVV.

The rearrangement links TRBV4-3 to TRBJ1-2; tentatively, D is TRBD1 (5 bases). V was pared by 1 base and J by 4 bases, with 16 bases between. Germline-derived CDR1 and CDR2 are LGHNA and YSLEER. This CDR3 has 16 residues. DNA for the CDR3: TGCGCCAGCAGCCAAGCGGCAGGGAAATTCGGCTATGGCTACACCTTC. It yields the protein CASSQAAGKFGYGYTF.

The DNA of the CDR3 is TGTGCCGGCCCTAGGGGACAGCTGAACACTGAAGCTTTCTTT. This encodes CAGPRGQLNTEAFF. The chain couples TRBV5-3 to TRBJ1-1, with 7 bases identical to TRBD1. TRBV5-3 is known as an ORF, though its function is uncertain. This CDR3 is 14 amino acids long. V shed 10 bases, J shed 0 bases, and the junction held 9 bases outside the gene matches.

J is TRBJ1-1 and V is TRBV29-1; 9 nucleotides align to TRBD1. Germline CDR1 reads SQVTM; CDR2 reads ANQGSEA. This CDR3 region has 13 residues. J was trimmed by 10 bases and V by 1 base; bases with no gene match: 7. This CDR3 is CSVEGTGAKGAFF. The CDR3, as DNA: TGCAGCGTTGAAGGGACAGGGGCGAAGGGAGCTTTCTTT.

The rearrangement links TRBV29-1 to TRBJ2-5, with TRBD1 as a possible D gene (6 bases). V lost 7 bases and J 5 bases, leaving 20 bases between the germline ends. This CDR3 contains 14 residues. In germline, CDR1 is SQVTM, CDR2 ANQGSEA. CDR3 sequence (DNA): TGCAGCGCTTTGGGGACAACGGCTGGGGAGACCCAGTACTTC. It codes for CSALGTTAGETQYF.

This chain uses TRBV29-1 with TRBJ2-7; D is perhaps TRBD2 (5 bases). Trimming shortened V by 6 bases and J by 3 bases, and 15 bases separated the two germline ends. The CDR3 extends over 13 amino acids. Germline loops: CDR1 SQVTM, CDR2 ANQGSEA. CDR3 bases: TGCAGCGTACTAGGACTGATTAACTACGAGCAGTACTTC. Its protein product is CSVLGLINYEQYF.

V gene TRBV6-5 combines with J gene TRBJ1-2; 10 nucleotides align to TRBD1. The CDR3 covers 15 residues. From germline, CDR1 is MNHEY and CDR2 SVGAGI. After removal of 6 bases from V and 4 bases from J, the junction contained 8 bases not matched to a gene. CDR3 coding DNA: TGTGCCAGCAGGAAAACCGGGACAGGGGTCTATGGCTACACCTTC. This gives the protein CASRKTGTGVYGYTF.

The rearrangement joins TRBV6-5 to TRBJ1-2, with TRBD1 as a possible D gene (6 bases). V was pared by 3 bases and J by 8 bases, with 13 bases between. Germline V lookup: CDR1 MNHEY, CDR2 SVGAGI. The CDR3 length is 13 residues. The CDR3 here is CASSYTGSGGYTF. The CDR3 region has the DNA TGTGCCAGCAGTTATACAGGGTCGGGCGGCTACACCTTC.

CDR3 bases: TGTGCCAGCAGCTTACATCCGGGACAGGGGCAAGAGACCCAGTACTTC. Its translation is CASSLHPGQGQETQYF. This chain joins TRBV5-5 and TRBJ2-5; 10 nucleotides align to TRBD1. From germline, CDR1 is SGHKS and CDR2 YYEKEE (reference sequence). V lost 2 bases, J lost 2 bases, and 6 bases stayed unmatched. The CDR3 is made up of 16 amino acids.

The V gene is TRBV5-1, the J gene TRBJ1-3; D ambiguous. Germline CDR1 is SGHRS and CDR2 is YFSETQ. This CDR3 has 14 amino acids. The V gene lost 5 bases and the J gene lost 0 bases, with 9 bases spanning the gap. The CDR3 loop reads CASRRTVSGNTIYF. The CDR3 DNA reads as TGCGCCAGCAGGAGGACTGTCTCTGGAAACACCATATATTTT.

This clone turned up a few times. This rearrangement joins TRBV2 to TRBJ2-5; D is unclear. Germline lookup yields CDR1 SNHLY and CDR2 FYNNEI. This CDR3 is 13 amino acids long. Trimming stripped 6 bases from V and 2 bases from J, with 10 bases between. The CDR3 coding sequence is TGTGCCAGCAGACCTACAGCACAAGAGACCCAGTACTTC. It translates to CASRPTAQETQYF.

The chain couples TRBV14 to TRBJ1-2; tentatively, D is TRBD1 (5 bases). V gave up 2 bases and J gave up 8 bases, with 18 bases separating them. This CDR3 region has 15 residues. The germline gives CDR1 SGHDN, CDR2 FVKESK. The CDR3 spells CASSQFLGDVGGYTF. The CDR3 bases are TGTGCCAGCAGCCAATTTTTAGGGGACGTAGGGGGCTACACCTTC.

This chain connects TRBV2 to TRBJ2-3, with 7 bases fitting TRBD2. The V gene's germline CDR1 is SNHLY and CDR2 FYNNEI. After removal of 9 bases from V and 7 bases from J, the junction contained 16 bases not matched to a gene. The CDR3 has 15 residues. CDR3: CASGFSGGPPNTQYF. CDR3 nucleotides: TGTGCCAGTGGGTTCTCGGGGGGACCACCCAATACGCAGTATTTT.

The chain carries TRBV19 and TRBJ1-2, with 9 bases matching TRBD1. Germline V gives CDR1 LNHDA, CDR2 SQIVND (reference sequence). The CDR3 contains 17 residues. The V segment lost 3 bases and the J segment 6 bases; nucleotides outside the gene matches: 14. As DNA, the CDR3 is TGTGCCAGTAGTATGACGGGACAGGGTAACCTGAGGGATGGCTACACCTTC. This translates into CASSMTGQGNLRDGYTF.

Regarding this clone: This sample also contains other DNA sequences that code for the same CDR3. The chain combines TRBV2 with TRBJ2-7, with D possibly being TRBD2 (5 bases). The CDR3 contains 11 residues. Per the germline V gene, CDR1 is SNHLY and CDR2 is FYNNEI. Trimming removed 5 bases at V and 4 bases at J, with 6 bases between. This CDR3 reads CASSRGYEQYF. CDR3 nucleotide sequence: TGTGCCAGCAGTCGCGGGTACGAGCAGTACTTC.

The chain employs TRBV6-5 and TRBJ2-5; no definite D call. The V end lost 0 bases, the J end lost 2 bases, and 7 bases lay between the germline ends. In germline, CDR1 is MNHEY, CDR2 SVGAGI. CDR3 length: 14 amino acids. The CDR3 DNA follows: TGTGCCAGCAGTTACTCTCCCAGACAAGAGACCCAGTACTTC. It specifies CASSYSPRQETQYF.

This sequence joins TRBV27 and TRBJ2-3, with D hard to call. Per germline, CDR1 MNHEY and CDR2 SMNVEV (reference sequence). The CDR3 has 12 amino acids. Deletions cut 4 bases from V and 1 base from J, with 3 bases between. In DNA form, the CDR3 reads TGTGCCAGCAGTTACGGCACAGATACGCAGTATTTT. It codes for CASSYGTDTQYF.

V is TRBV5-1 and J is TRBJ2-7; perhaps TRBD1 as D (6 bases). Trimming pared 4 bases from V and 7 bases from J, leaving 21 bases between. Germline V gene sequence: CDR1 SGHRS, CDR2 YFSETQ. The CDR3 contains 15 residues. The CDR3 reads CASSTSTGTLWEQYF. The CDR3 DNA sequence: TGCGCCAGCAGCACGTCGACAGGAACCCTCTGGGAGCAGTACTTC.

The CDR3 DNA reads as TGTGCCTGGGAACGTATGAACACTGAAGCTTTCTTT. It yields the protein CAWERMNTEAFF. The chain is built from TRBV30 and TRBJ1-1, with unresolved D. CDR1 and CDR2 (germline): GTSNPN, SVGIG (reference sequence). The CDR3 covers 12 residues. Trimming removed 5 bases at V and 0 bases at J, with 7 bases between.

This chain uses TRBV6-5 with TRBJ1-3; no definite D call. CDR1 is MNHEY, CDR2 SVGAGI, per germline. The V end lost 6 bases, the J end lost 0 bases, and 6 bases lay between the germline ends. The CDR3 spans 13 residues. CDR3 protein: CASRENSGNTIYF. The CDR3 DNA is TGTGCCAGCAGGGAAAACTCTGGAAACACCATATATTTT.

In this sample, this clone turned up once. V is TRBV18 and J is TRBJ2-3, with 14 positions matching TRBD2. J gave up 4 bases and V 5 bases, and 5 bases lay outside the gene matches. Germline V gene sequence: CDR1 KGHSH, CDR2 LQKENI. The CDR3 spans 16 residues. As DNA, the CDR3 is TGTGCCAGCTCATTCAGGACTAGCGGGGGGCCAGATACGCAGTATTTT. It specifies CASSFRTSGGPDTQYF.

This clone was recorded only once. The chain couples TRBV5-1 to TRBJ1-5; D unclear. This CDR3 contains 15 residues. The V gene's germline CDR1 is SGHRS and CDR2 YFSETQ. Deletions cut 0 bases from V and 0 bases from J, with 7 bases between. CDR3 coding DNA: TGCGCCAGCAGCTTGGAAGGATATAGCAATCAGCCCCAGCATTTT. This sequence encodes CASSLEGYSNQPQHF.

This clone was recorded only once. The chain employs TRBV7-2 and TRBJ1-1; TRBD1 matches 10 bases. Per the germline V gene, CDR1 is SGHTA and CDR2 is FQGNSA. V lost 3 bases, J lost 11 bases, and 3 bases stayed unmatched. This CDR3 has 12 residues. CDR3 sequence: CASSLDRGVAFF. In DNA, the CDR3 is TGTGCCAGCAGCTTGGACAGGGGGGTGGCTTTCTTT.

This rearrangement joins TRBV5-6 to TRBJ2-7; TRBD2 matches at 7 bases. This CDR3 contains 15 residues. Trimming cost V 3 bases and J 2 bases; bases outside gene matches: 8. The germline gives CDR1 SGHDT, CDR2 YYEEEE. The CDR3 DNA sequence: TGTGCCAGCAGCTCGGGTCCGGGGGGTCCCTACGAGCAGTACTTC. It yields the protein CASSSGPGGPYEQYF.

This clone was counted between two and nine times. The chain has TRBV11-2 and TRBJ1-2, with 9 bases identical to TRBD1. V dropped 4 bases and J dropped 7; count of bases not matched to a gene: 10. CDR1 and CDR2 (germline): SGHAT, FQNNGV. The CDR3 length is 15 residues. CDR3 DNA: TGTGCCAGCAGCTCGCTTATGGGGACAGGGAGTGGCTACACCTTC. It encodes CASSSLMGTGSGYTF.

The chain uses TRBV11-1 and TRBJ2-7; a possible D gene is TRBD2 (6 bases). Germline values: CDR1 SGHAT, CDR2 FQDESV (reference sequence). The ends were cut back, 2 bases at V and 2 bases at J, with 13 bases in the middle. The CDR3 is 15 amino acids. The CDR3 here is CASSLTVGGTYEQYF. As DNA, the CDR3 is TGTGCCAGCAGCTTAACAGTTGGAGGGACCTACGAGCAGTACTTC. Filled out from reference TRBV11-1 and TRBJ2-7, the complete variable domain reads EAEVAQSPRYKITEKSQAVAFWCDPISGHATLYWYRQILGQGPELLVQFQDESVVDDSQLPKDRFSAERLKGVDSTLKIQPAELGDSAMYLCASSLTVGGTYEQYFGPGTRLTVT.

The V call is TRBV11-2, the J call TRBJ1-4; D gene uncertain. V gave up 0 bases and J gave up 4 bases, with 9 bases separating them. The germline V gene has CDR1 SGHAT and CDR2 FQNNGV. The length of the CDR3 is 15 residues. Here the CDR3 reads CASSLDRGGNEKLFF. For the CDR3, the DNA is TGTGCCAGCAGCTTAGACAGAGGAGGTAATGAAAAACTGTTTTTT.

The gene calls are TRBV7-2 and TRBJ2-3, with 10 nucleotides matching TRBD2. This CDR3 is built from 18 residues. Germline V CDR1 and CDR2: SGHTA, FQGNSA. Trimming removed 0 bases from V and 4 bases from J; junction bases left unmatched: 10. In DNA form, the CDR3 reads TGTGCCAGCAGCTTAGCGCAGTCTAGCGGGGGAGTAGCAGATACGCAGTATTTT. Translating gives CASSLAQSSGGVADTQYF.

V is TRBV2 and J is TRBJ1-3; D is undetermined. The CDR3 is 18 amino acids. V dropped 4 bases and J dropped 4 bases, with 23 bases sitting between them. Germline V gene sequence: CDR1 SNHLY, CDR2 FYNNEI. CDR3 sequence reads: CASSAIPASILLGNTIYF. The CDR3 nucleotides are TGTGCCAGCAGTGCAATCCCCGCCTCAATCTTACTCGGAAACACCATATATTTT.

The rearrangement links TRBV6-6 to TRBJ2-1; D remains unclear. The V and J ends lost 2 bases and 0 bases respectively, with 11 bases between them. The CDR3 runs 16 residues. Germline CDR1 MNHNY, CDR2 SVGAGI (reference sequence). The CDR3 sequence: CASSYERPSSYNEQFF. Here the CDR3 DNA reads TGTGCCAGCAGTTACGAACGGCCGAGCTCCTACAATGAGCAGTTCTTC.

The chain recombines TRBV11-2 with TRBJ1-5; D ambiguous. Trimming took 1 base from V and 4 from J, leaving 5 bases between them. CDR3 size: 13 residues. The germline gives CDR1 SGHAT, CDR2 FQNNGV. The CDR3 is CASSLGLNQPQHF. In nucleotides, the CDR3 is TGTGCCAGCAGCTTAGGCCTAAATCAGCCCCAGCATTTT.